The clone carrying this T cell receptor beta chain turned up a few times. What it binds is unknown. Vbeta (60) and Jbeta (13) primers were used in the PCR. Profiled with immunoSEQ multiplex PCR; TCRdb holds only in-frame clones, not every one. This table has 100,000 or so clones, roughly three quarters appearing once. Germline V gene lookup returns CDR1 SNHLY and CDR2 FYNNEI. The junction had 6 bases not matched to a gene; V was cut back by 7 bases and J by 5 bases. The CDR3 spans 13 residues. This entry is derived from a study of cytomegalovirus exposure and HLA in healthy donors. Study-wide points: The study assumed roughly uniform donor sequencing depth for presence/absence analyses.

Each donor's status was that of a healthy bone marrow donor. The source material was PBMCs. This TCR was recovered from a woman aged 50 to 60 in good health and CMV-seropositive. This chain links TRBV2 with TRBJ2-5; 8 bases line up with TRBD2. CDR3 DNA: TGTGCCAGCACGGGAGGGCCGACGGAGACCCAGTACTTC. This sequence encodes CASTGGPTETQYF.